The rows below give T cell receptor beta chains drawn from one sample of a study of blood T cell repertoires in COVID-19. The table came from immunoSEQ multiplex PCR; TCRdb's copy has only in-frame clones and leaves some out. In the table there are about 59,000 clones, 70% to 75% of which are singletons. Sequencing was done on a sample of peripheral blood. The origin of the receptors is a woman between 50 and 59 years old with active or convalescent COVID-19. Each CDR3 is given with its conserved first and last residue. A D gene is named only where the DNA matches it firmly. Clone sizes are given selectively: once, few, many, or a class where the clone is expanded.

cdr3_length d_call j_call clone_size v_call cdr3_aa cdr3_nt
14 NA TRBJ2-7 NA TRBV2 CASSESSGPYEQYF TGTGCCAGCAGTGAATCGTCAGGGCCTTACGAGCAGTACTTC
15 NA TRBJ1-1 once TRBV28 CASSFSGQSNTEAFF TGTGCCAGCAGTTTTTCCGGACAGTCGAACACTGAAGCTTTCTTT
16 NA TRBJ2-1 NA TRBV27 CASRQYQGAPYNEQFF TGTGCCAGCAGGCAGTACCAAGGGGCGCCTTACAATGAGCAGTTCTTC
13 NA TRBJ1-1 NA TRBV5-1 CASSLALRAEAFF TGCGCCAGCAGCTTGGCGCTCCGGGCTGAAGCTTTCTTT
13 TRBD2 TRBJ2-2 NA TRBV5-1 CASSWEGTGELFF TGCGCCAGCAGCTGGGAGGGGACCGGGGAGCTGTTTTTT
14 TRBD2 TRBJ2-1 NA TRBV29-1 CSVGLAGFYNEQFF TGCAGCGTGGGACTAGCGGGATTCTACAATGAGCAGTTCTTC
14 TRBD1 TRBJ1-1 NA TRBV7-2 CASRITGGVGEAFF TGTGCCAGCAGAATAACAGGGGGCGTAGGTGAAGCTTTCTTT
15 TRBD2 TRBJ2-7 NA TRBV5-4 CASSLSAGGLYEQYF TGTGCCAGCAGCTTGTCTGCGGGAGGTCTCTACGAGCAGTACTTC
19 TRBD2 TRBJ2-1 few TRBV6-6 CASSPRTSGRIGDGNEQFF TGTGCCAGCAGTCCCCGGACTAGCGGGAGGATAGGAGATGGCAATGAGCAGTTCTTC
10 NA TRBJ1-1 NA TRBV20-1 CSASGTEAFF TGCAGTGCCTCAGGCACTGAAGCTTTCTTT
15 NA TRBJ1-1 NA TRBV21-1 CASSLQGGLNTEAFF TGTGCCAGCAGCTTACAGGGTGGCCTGAACACTGAAGCTTTCTTT
13 NA TRBJ1-1 NA TRBV7-6 CASSADMNTEAFF TGTGCCAGCAGCGCCGACATGAACACTGAAGCTTTCTTT
15 TRBD1 TRBJ1-5 NA TRBV2 CASSETGQGIGPQHF TGTGCCAGCAGTGAAACGGGACAGGGCATAGGGCCCCAGCATTTT
16 NA TRBJ2-3 NA TRBV7-9 CASSSGLEFSTDTQYF TGTGCCAGCAGCTCGGGACTGGAATTTAGCACAGATACGCAGTATTTT
11 NA TRBJ2-7 NA TRBV7-9 CASSPSYEQYF TGTGCCAGCAGCCCTTCCTACGAGCAGTACTTC
10 NA TRBJ2-1 few TRBV20-1 CSASVVSQFF TGCAGTGCTTCCGTAGTTTCGCAGTTCTTC
19 TRBD1 TRBJ2-1 NA TRBV11-2 CASSQFIRGRQSSYNEQFF TGTGCCAGCAGCCAATTCATCAGGGGGCGACAGAGCTCCTACAATGAGCAGTTCTTC
16 NA TRBJ2-7 NA TRBV14 CASSPSRGGSPYEQYF TGTGCCAGCAGCCCCTCACGCGGCGGATCCCCCTACGAGCAGTACTTC
13 TRBD1 TRBJ2-7 few TRBV29-1 CSVTGTGFYEQYF TGCAGCGTTACAGGGACAGGCTTCTACGAGCAGTACTTC
14 NA TRBJ2-2 few TRBV7-8 CASSSLRGLGELFF TGTGCCAGCAGCTCCCTCCGGGGTCTAGGGGAGCTGTTTTTT
13 TRBD1 TRBJ1-1 NA TRBV4-1 CASSPPGQAQAFF TGCGCCAGCAGCCCGCCGGGACAGGCCCAAGCTTTCTTT
13 NA TRBJ1-2 few TRBV19 CASSIGPGEDYTF TGTGCCAGTAGTATAGGGCCGGGAGAGGACTACACCTTC
15 NA TRBJ2-5 NA TRBV20-1 CSASSTGTSQETQYF TGCAGTGCTAGTTCCACCGGGACATCGCAAGAGACCCAGTACTTC
14 TRBD1 TRBJ1-1 NA TRBV18 CASSRGQGIAEAFF TGTGCCAGCTCAAGGGGACAGGGGATAGCTGAAGCTTTCTTT
16 TRBD2 TRBJ2-1 NA TRBV27 CASTSPSSGSGHEQFF TGTGCCAGCACCTCCCCCTCTAGCGGGAGTGGTCATGAGCAGTTCTTC
14 NA TRBJ1-1 NA TRBV30 CAWRLTGRNTEAFF TGTGCCTGGAGATTAACAGGGAGGAACACTGAAGCTTTCTTT
17 NA TRBJ1-6 few TRBV4-2 CASSQDPTPPGGSPLHF TGTGCCAGCAGCCAAGACCCTACTCCACCCGGGGGGTCACCCCTCCACTTT
15 NA TRBJ2-5 NA TRBV7-8 CASSLGQIFQETQYF TGTGCCAGCAGCTTAGGACAGATTTTCCAAGAGACCCAGTACTTC
15 TRBD1 TRBJ2-7 few TRBV5-8 CASSPGQGVSYEQYF TGTGCCAGCAGCCCCGGACAGGGCGTCTCCTACGAGCAGTACTTC
15 NA TRBJ2-5 NA TRBV30 CAWGGAGDSIETQYF TGTGCCTGGGGTGGGGCAGGGGATAGCATTGAGACCCAGTACTTC
15 TRBD1 TRBJ1-6 NA TRBV30 CASTGRDRHNSPLHF TGTGCCTCAACAGGCCGGGACAGACATAATTCACCCCTCCACTTT
16 NA TRBJ2-3 NA TRBV5-4 CASSLAGRGAKDTQYF TGTGCCAGCAGCTTGGCCGGCAGGGGCGCAAAAGATACGCAGTATTTT
16 TRBD1 TRBJ1-1 many TRBV6-6 CASSSPTGGPNTEAFF TGTGCCAGCAGTAGCCCCACAGGGGGACCCAACACTGAAGCTTTCTTT
15 TRBD2 TRBJ2-1 NA TRBV7-2 CASSSGLAVYNEQFF TGTGCCAGCAGCTCCGGACTAGCGGTCTACAATGAGCAGTTCTTC
17 TRBD2 TRBJ2-1 NA TRBV7-2 CASSLAGPSGSYNEQFF TGTGCCAGCAGCTTAGCGGGGCCTAGCGGGAGTTACAATGAGCAGTTCTTC
12 NA TRBJ2-3 NA TRBV5-1 CASSFIPDTQYF TGCGCCAGCAGCTTTATCCCAGATACGCAGTATTTT
16 TRBD2 TRBJ2-3 NA TRBV5-1 CASSLSGAPSTDTQYF TGCGCCAGCAGCTTGAGCGGGGCCCCTAGCACAGATACGCAGTATTTT
15 TRBD1 TRBJ2-7 NA TRBV9 CASSVDGQGSSEQYF TGTGCCAGCAGCGTAGATGGACAGGGGTCCTCGGAGCAGTACTTC
13 NA TRBJ1-1 NA TRBV2 CASSEQGPTEAFF TGTGCCAGCAGTGAACAGGGCCCCACTGAAGCTTTCTTT
17 TRBD2 TRBJ2-3 NA TRBV7-9 CASSLGVAGDFTDTQYF TGTGCCAGCAGCTTAGGGGTAGCGGGAGATTTCACAGATACGCAGTATTTT
17 NA TRBJ1-1 NA TRBV14 CASSQDNAGGKNTEAFF TGTGCCAGCAGCCAAGATAACGCGGGGGGGAAGAACACTGAAGCTTTCTTT
17 TRBD1 TRBJ2-1 few TRBV7-9 CASSPGQGPIFANEQFF TGTGCCAGCAGCCCCGGACAGGGGCCGATATTTGCCAATGAGCAGTTCTTC
13 TRBD1 TRBJ2-1 NA TRBV19 CASSISGGNEQFF TGTGCCAGTAGTATTTCAGGGGGCAATGAGCAGTTCTTC
15 TRBD1 TRBJ2-7 NA TRBV27 CASRSDRGWSYEQYF TGTGCCAGCAGATCCGACAGGGGATGGTCCTACGAGCAGTACTTC
13 NA TRBJ2-7 NA TRBV5-1 CASSLVPGDEQYF TGCGCCAGCAGCTTGGTCCCGGGGGACGAGCAGTACTTC
12 NA TRBJ1-1 once TRBV7-8 CASSLPKLEAFF TGTGCCAGCAGCTTGCCTAAACTTGAAGCTTTCTTT
13 TRBD1 TRBJ1-2 NA TRBV19 CASSRDRADGYTF TGTGCCAGTAGTAGGGACAGGGCAGATGGCTACACCTTC
13 NA TRBJ1-5 NA TRBV30 CAWSAQYNQPQHF TGTGCCTGGAGTGCACAGTACAATCAGCCCCAGCATTTT